The 18 T cell receptor beta chains reported below all come from one sample, sequenced in a study of Ad26.COV2.S vaccination and SARS-CoV-2 variants. Treatment in this sample: 19 received Ad26.COV2.S at low or high dose, single or two shots; about 5 received placebo; per-sample allocation not given. Sampling happened 63 days after the first vaccine or placebo injection. TCRdb's copy holds only in-frame clones and misses some; the assay was immunoSEQ multiplex PCR. Of hundreds of thousands of clones listed, 70% to 90% are singletons. The sample consisted of peripheral blood, taken in a trial of Ad26.COV2.S vaccine versus placebo. The receptors were gathered from a person aged 18-65 years who received the Ad26.COV2.S COVID-19 vaccine or a placebo.

This rearrangement joins TRBV29-1 to TRBJ1-4; 8 nucleotides agree with TRBD1. After removal of 7 bases from V and 7 bases from J, the junction contained 5 bases not matched to a gene. Germline lookup yields CDR1 SQVTM and CDR2 ANQGSEA. The CDR3 consists of 12 residues. This chain's CDR3 is CSASTGGEKLFF. The CDR3 coding sequence is TGCAGCGCATCTACAGGGGGTGAAAAACTGTTTTTT.

The V call is TRBV5-1, the J call TRBJ2-3; possibly TRBD2 for D (6 bases). Germline-derived CDR1 and CDR2 are SGHRS and YFSETQ. This CDR3 region has 17 residues. Trimming stripped 0 bases from V and 3 bases from J, with 17 bases between. In DNA form, the CDR3 reads TGCGCCAGCAGCTTGGACGAGCGGACTATGGGTACAGATACGCAGTATTTT. Its protein is CASSLDERTMGTDTQYF.

To note about this clone: This CDR3 is also generated by other DNA sequences in the sample. The chain employs TRBV3-1 (or the pseudogene TRBV3-2) and TRBJ1-5; no clear D gene. Trimming shortened V by 0 bases and J by 5 bases, and 5 bases separated the two germline ends. This CDR3 is built from 13 residues. From germline, CDR1 is LGHDT and CDR2 YNNKEL (reference sequence). CDR3 DNA: TGTGCCAGCAGCCAAGATAGGGATCAGCCCCAGCATTTT. Its translation is CASSQDRDQPQHF.

The chain joins TRBV5-6 to TRBJ2-5; 8 bases map to TRBD1. The ends lost 4 bases at V and 6 bases at J; junction bases unmatched: 11. Germline V lookup: CDR1 SGHDT, CDR2 YYEEEE. CDR3 size: 15 residues. The CDR3, as DNA: TGTGCCAGCAGCCAACCGGGACAGGTCTTCAAGACCCAGTACTTC. The encoded protein is CASSQPGQVFKTQYF.

The V and J genes are TRBV5-1 and TRBJ2-1, with 9 bases matching TRBD1. CDR3 length equals 16 residues. Germline V gene data show CDR1 as SGHRS and CDR2 as YFSETQ. V lost 0 bases to trimming and J lost 5 bases; unmatched junction nucleotides: 6. The CDR3 DNA reads TGCGCCAGCAGCTTGGAGTTGACAGGGGGGAACAATGAGCAGTTCTTC. Protein sequence: CASSLELTGGNNEQFF.

The V and J genes are TRBV10-3 and TRBJ1-6; D ambiguous. Germline V gives CDR1 ENHRY, CDR2 SYGVKD. The V end lost 3 bases, the J end lost 7 bases, and 16 bases lay between the germline ends. The CDR3 totals 16 residues. The CDR3 DNA follows: TGTGCCATCAGTGAAGGTGGGATGGCCATAAATTCACCCCTCCACTTT. Translating gives CAISEGGMAINSPLHF.

The CDR3 loop is CASSSQAGVSYEQYF. In DNA, the CDR3 is TGTGCCAGCAGTTCACAAGCGGGGGTATCCTACGAGCAGTACTTC. The chain links TRBV7-2 to TRBJ2-7, with 8 bases that match TRBD2. This CDR3 comprises 15 residues. The V segment lost 6 bases and the J segment 1 base; nucleotides outside the gene matches: 8. CDR1 is SGHTA, CDR2 FQGNSA, per germline.

The chain employs TRBV15 and TRBJ1-5; D not certain. Germline V gene lookup returns CDR1 LNHNV and CDR2 YYDKDF (reference sequence). This CDR3 spans 14 amino acids. Trimming took off 3 bases at V and 5 bases at J, with 11 bases between the two ends. The CDR3 protein is CATSRARGDQPQHF. The CDR3 DNA reads TGTGCCACCAGCAGGGCCCGGGGAGATCAGCCCCAGCATTTT.

As for this clone: A read error may be the cause here, since a much bigger clone is one base away. The chain recombines TRBV7-2 with TRBJ1-4, with 9 bases lining up with TRBD1. Trimming at V came to 3 bases and at J to 8 bases, leaving 4 bases not matched to a gene. CDR3 length: 14 residues. Germline CDR1 is SGHTA and CDR2 is FQGNSA. The CDR3 is CASSLGTGSEKLFF. CDR3 DNA: TGTGCCAGCAGCTTGGGGACAGGGAGCGAAAAACTGTTTTTT.

The gene calls are TRBV19 and TRBJ2-2, with D hard to call. The CDR3 totals 16 residues. Germline CDR1 is LNHDA and CDR2 is SQIVND (reference sequence). Trimming took off 5 bases at V and 6 bases at J, with 19 bases between the two ends. The CDR3 region is CASSQIFGPRSGELFF. DNA for the CDR3: TGTGCCAGTAGTCAAATATTCGGACCCCGATCCGGGGAGCTGTTTTTT.

The chain combines TRBV30 with TRBJ1-6; the match to TRBD1 covers 7 bases. This CDR3 region has 14 residues. Germline trimming cut 3 bases from V and 7 bases from J; bases unmatched to any gene: 6. CDR1 is GTSNPN and CDR2 is SVGIG in the germline V gene (reference sequence). The chain's CDR3 is CAWSLGQPNSPLHF. For the CDR3, the DNA is TGTGCCTGGAGCCTGGGACAGCCGAATTCACCCCTCCACTTT.

This clone was seen just once. This sequence joins TRBV7-9 and TRBJ2-1, with D hard to call. CDR3 length: 12 residues. CDR1 is SEHNR and CDR2 is FQNEAQ in the germline V gene (reference sequence). V lost 3 bases, J lost 9 bases, and 9 bases lay in between. The CDR3: CASSLDVGEQFF. Written as DNA, the CDR3 is TGTGCCAGCAGCTTGGACGTCGGTGAGCAGTTCTTC.

This clone has only a few counts. The chain couples TRBV6-6 to TRBJ1-5; 7 positions match TRBD1. Germline V lookup: CDR1 MNHNY, CDR2 SVGAGI (reference sequence). V was clipped by 2 bases and J by 3 bases; unmatched bases: 4. The CDR3 length is 15 residues. CDR3 loop: CASSYATGDNQPQHF. CDR3 in DNA: TGTGCCAGCAGTTACGCCACAGGGGACAATCAGCCCCAGCATTTT.

The CDR3 DNA is TGTGCCAGCACCGAGCGGCCTTGGGGAGGTGAGCAGTTCTTC. Amino acid sequence: CASTERPWGGEQFF. The chain has TRBV7-8 and TRBJ2-1; maybe TRBD2 (6 bases). The CDR3 sequence is 14 residues long. The germline CDR1 and CDR2 sequences are SGHVS and FQNEAQ. V shed 7 bases and J shed 9 bases, with 19 bases lying between them.

The chain is built from TRBV6-5 and TRBJ1-1; D possibly corresponds to TRBD1 (6 bases). Germline values: CDR1 MNHEY, CDR2 SVGAGI. Trimming took 2 bases from V and 3 from J, leaving 10 bases between them. There are 14 residues in the CDR3. The CDR3: CASSYDRIYTEAFF. The CDR3 DNA is TGTGCCAGCAGTTACGACAGGATATACACTGAAGCTTTCTTT.

This rearrangement joins TRBV5-1 to TRBJ1-5, with D possibly TRBD1 on 6 matching bases. With 0 bases removed from V and 5 bases from J, the gap between germline ends came to 6 bases. CDR3 length: 13 amino acids. Germline CDR1 and CDR2: SGHRS and YFSETQ. In DNA, the CDR3 is TGCGCCAGCAGCTTGGCAGGGGATCAGCCCCAGCATTTT. This gives the protein CASSLAGDQPQHF.

The rearrangement joins TRBV24-1 to TRBJ1-1; maybe TRBD1 (6 bases). CDR3 size: 12 residues. With 4 bases removed from V and 5 bases from J, the gap between germline ends came to 7 bases. CDR1 KGHDR and CDR2 SFDVKD come from the germline V gene. For the CDR3, the DNA is TGTGCCACCAGTGACACAGGGACTGAAGCTTTCTTT. Amino acids: CATSDTGTEAFF.

This clone was detected only once. The chain joins TRBV12-5 to TRBJ2-5, with D perhaps TRBD1 (5 bases). With 2 bases removed from V and 5 bases from J, the gap between germline ends came to 15 bases. Germline loops: CDR1 LGHNT, CDR2 FRNRAP. The CDR3 length is 15 residues. The CDR3 region has the DNA TGTGCTAGTGGTTTGCCACACCCAGGGTGGGAGACCCAGTACTTC. This encodes CASGLPHPGWETQYF. The full variable domain, rest sourced from reference TRBV12-5 and TRBJ2-5, is DARVTQTPRHKVTEMGQEVTMRCQPILGHNTVFWYRQTMMQGLELLAYFRNRAPLDDSGMPKDRFSAEMPDATLATLKIQPSEPRDSAVYFCASGLPHPGWETQYFGPGTRLLVL.